The 25 T cell receptor beta chains presented below share a single source sample, sequenced in a study of glioma-infiltrating T cells. The iRepertoire nested amplicon-rescue multiplex PCR amplified TCR alpha and beta CDR3s from RNA. TCRdb recomputed calls from the multiplex PCR reads with MiXCR, one row per CDR3 protein. The top ten clones hold approximately 43% of a sample with around 97,000 distinct CDR3 sequences, less than 30% of them seen once. Specimen: glioma tissue, nonneoplastic brain tissue, or PBMCs (not recorded which). These receptor sequences come from a human donor with low-grade glioma or glioblastoma, undergoing nonglioma brain surgery, or in good health (not recorded which).

This clonotype has just a few counts. The chain uses TRBV7-2 and TRBJ2-7; 10 bases line up with TRBD1. V shed 5 bases and J 2 bases; nucleotides not matched to a gene: 12. This CDR3 is built from 17 residues. Germline CDR1 SGHTA, CDR2 FQGNSA. In DNA, the CDR3 is TGTGCCAGCAGCCCGGAGGTCCGGGACAGGGGCACCTACGAGCAGTACTTC. Translation gives CASSPEVRDRGTYEQYF. Using reference TRBV7-2 and TRBJ2-7 for the parts outside the CDR3, the full variable domain is GAGVSQSPSNKVTEKGKDVELRCDPISGHTALYWYRQSLGQGLEFLIYFQGNSAPDKSGLPSDRFSAERTGGSVSTLTIQRTQQEDSAVYLCASSPEVRDRGTYEQYFGPGTRLTVT.

This clonotype was found many times. V and J are TRBV20-1 and TRBJ1-3; D call uncertain. The ends were cut back, 7 bases at V and 0 bases at J, with 10 bases in the middle. Germline assignment: CDR1 DFQATT and CDR2 SNEGSKA (reference sequence). This CDR3 is 13 amino acids long. The DNA of the CDR3 is TGCAGTGTTAGGCGCCTCTCTGGAAACACCATATATTTT. Protein product: CSVRRLSGNTIYF.

V and J are TRBV7-9 and TRBJ2-1; D ambiguous. Germline lookup yields CDR1 SEHNR and CDR2 FQNEAQ (reference sequence). The length of the CDR3 is 13 residues. V lost 0 bases and J 10 bases, leaving 10 bases between the germline ends. CDR3 nucleotides: TGTGCCAGCAGCTTAGCCGACGAAGCGGAGCAGTTCTTC. Protein: CASSLADEAEQFF.

At least ten counts were recorded for this clonotype. The chain carries TRBV4-1 and TRBJ2-1; 11 bases match TRBD2. The CDR3 extends over 15 amino acids. J was trimmed by 6 bases and V by 1 base; bases with no gene match: 2. CDR1 is MGHRA and CDR2 is YSYEKL in the germline V gene. CDR3 sequence: CASSQGSGGANEQFF. DNA of the CDR3: TGCGCCAGCAGCCAAGGTAGCGGGGGGGCCAATGAGCAGTTCTTC.

This clonotype showed up many times. V and J are TRBV27 and TRBJ2-7; 10 bases are shared with TRBD2. The germline CDR1 and CDR2 sequences are MNHEY and SMNVEV (reference sequence). The CDR3 sequence is 14 residues long. V lost 8 bases, J lost 6 bases, and 10 bases stayed unmatched. CDR3 amino acids: CASGWGLAWAEQYF. The CDR3 region has the DNA TGTGCCAGCGGATGGGGACTAGCGTGGGCCGAGCAGTACTTC.

This clonotype has ten or more counts. This chain links TRBV6-1 with TRBJ2-1; TRBD2 matches at 7 bases. There are 14 residues in the CDR3. In germline, CDR1 is MNHNS, CDR2 SASEGT. After removal of 6 bases from V and 0 bases from J, the junction contained 2 bases not matched to a gene. The CDR3 bases are TGTGCCAGCAGCGGGGGGAGCTCCTACAATGAGCAGTTCTTC. Protein product: CASSGGSSYNEQFF.

This clonotype has at least ten counts. The chain has TRBV12-3 or TRBV12-4 and TRBJ1-1; weak D call: TRBD1 (5 bases). The CDR3 is made up of 13 amino acids. V gave up 7 bases and J gave up 7 bases, with 16 bases separating them. CDR3 DNA: TGTGCCAGCAATCCCGTGCAGGGAGGTGAAGCTTTCTTT. Protein product: CASNPVQGGEAFF.

This clonotype occurred many times. The CDR3 spells CASSLRGSGTEAFF. The CDR3 nucleotides read TGTGCCAGCAGCTTACGGGGGTCCGGTACTGAAGCTTTCTTT. The chain couples TRBV7-2 to TRBJ1-1; the D gene is possibly TRBD1 (5 bases). V was trimmed by 2 bases and J by 5 bases, leaving 12 bases between them. This CDR3 spans 14 amino acids. In germline, CDR1 is SGHTA, CDR2 FQGNSA. Based on the CDR3 plus reference TRBV7-2 and TRBJ1-1, the full variable domain is GAGVSQSPSNKVTEKGKDVELRCDPISGHTALYWYRQSLGQGLEFLIYFQGNSAPDKSGLPSDRFSAERTGGSVSTLTIQRTQQEDSAVYLCASSLRGSGTEAFFGQGTRLTVV.

This rearrangement joins TRBV12-3 or TRBV12-4 to TRBJ1-2, with TRBD1 as a possible D gene (5 bases). The CDR3 is 15 residues long. Trimming left V 3 bases short and J 6 bases short, with 17 bases between. The CDR3 DNA reads as TGTGCCAGCAGTTTTCATGGGGGTTTCTCCAATGGCTACACCTTC. Protein sequence: CASSFHGGFSNGYTF.

On this clonotype itself: Given a much more abundant clone one base away, this may be a read error. This chain uses TRBV7-9 with TRBJ1-6; TRBD1 matches at 7 bases. Germline assignment: CDR1 SEHNR and CDR2 FQNEAQ (reference sequence). The CDR3 has 14 amino acids. V was clipped by 7 bases and J by 5 bases; unmatched bases: 5. The DNA of the CDR3 is TGTGCCAGCAACAGGGGCACCAATAATTCACCCCTCCACTTT. This sequence encodes CASNRGTNNSPLHF.

This chain uses TRBV20-1 with TRBJ2-1; 8 bases map to TRBD1. V was clipped by 2 bases and J by 2 bases; unmatched bases: 5. CDR3 length equals 15 residues. Germline V CDR1 and CDR2: DFQATT, SNEGSKA (reference sequence). DNA of the CDR3: TGCAGTGCTAGAACAGGGGGTCCGGCCTACAATGAGCAGTTCTTC. Protein product: CSARTGGPAYNEQFF.

The genes are TRBV5-8 and TRBJ1-1, with unresolved D. The CDR3 covers 16 residues. V was trimmed by 4 bases and J by 0 bases, leaving 16 bases between them. Germline V lookup: CDR1 SGHTS, CDR2 YDEGEE. The CDR3 DNA is TGTGCCAGCAGCCCAGGCGAGGCCTTCATGAACACTGAAGCTTTCTTT. Protein sequence: CASSPGEAFMNTEAFF.

V usage is TRBV6-5 and J usage is TRBJ1-5; D is ambiguous. With 7 bases removed from V and 3 bases from J, the gap between germline ends came to 16 bases. CDR3 length equals 15 residues. CDR1 and CDR2 (germline): MNHEY, SVGAGI. This chain's CDR3 is CASMLHSGFNQPQHF. CDR3 DNA: TGTGCCAGCATGTTACACAGTGGTTTCAATCAGCCCCAGCATTTT.

On this clonotype: A much larger clone differs by one base, so this may be a read error. The rearrangement links TRBV6-1 to TRBJ2-3; D remains unclear. The CDR3 length is 15 residues. Per the germline V gene, CDR1 is MNHNS and CDR2 is SASEGT. CDR3 DNA: TGTGCCAGCAGTCCCCAGGCCCTCAACACAAATACGCAGTATTTT. It specifies CASSPQALNTNTQYF.

J is TRBJ2-1 and V is TRBV11-1, with 11 bases fitting TRBD2. Germline CDR1 and CDR2: SGHAT and FQDESV (reference sequence). The CDR3 is made up of 16 amino acids. Germline trimming cut 1 base from V and 4 bases from J; bases unmatched to any gene: 3. In nucleotides, the CDR3 is TGTGCCAGCAGCTTAGAGGCTAGCGGGGGGTACAATGAGCAGTTCTTC. It encodes CASSLEASGGYNEQFF. Combining the CDR3 with reference TRBV11-1 and TRBJ2-1 gives the whole variable domain EAEVAQSPRYKITEKSQAVAFWCDPISGHATLYWYRQILGQGPELLVQFQDESVVDDSQLPKDRFSAERLKGVDSTLKIQPAELGDSAMYLCASSLEASGGYNEQFFGPGTRLTVL.

The sample holds many counts of this clonotype. J is TRBJ2-5 and V is TRBV6-6, with 8 positions matching TRBD2. V lost 2 bases to trimming and J lost 4 bases; unmatched junction nucleotides: 6. The CDR3 totals 15 residues. Looked up from germline, CDR1 is MNHNY and CDR2 is SVGAGI (reference sequence). The CDR3, as DNA: TGTGCCAGCAGTTACCTACTAGCGGACGGAGAGACCCAGTACTTC. Its translation: CASSYLLADGETQYF.

Ten or more counts support this clonotype. The V call is TRBV6-1, the J call TRBJ2-1; weak D call: TRBD1 (5 bases). V shed 6 bases and J shed 10 bases, with 13 bases lying between them. The germline V gene encodes CDR1 MNHNS and CDR2 SASEGT. The CDR3 sequence is 12 residues long. The CDR3 protein is CASRKDIREQFF. CDR3 coding DNA: TGTGCCAGCAGAAAGGACATCCGCGAGCAGTTCTTC.

This rearrangement joins TRBV5-1 to TRBJ2-5, with 8 bases identical to TRBD1. CDR3 length: 15 residues. CDR1 and CDR2 from the germline V gene are SGHRS and YFSETQ. V was pared by 4 bases and J by 5 bases, with 10 bases of the junction left unmatched. The CDR3 DNA follows: TGCGCCAGCAGCACCTCCGGGACAGGTCTTGAGACCCAGTACTTC. Its protein product is CASSTSGTGLETQYF.

This clonotype has at least ten counts. The chain uses TRBV20-1 and TRBJ1-2; D is possibly TRBD1 (5 bases). With 6 bases removed from V and 5 bases from J, the gap between germline ends came to 10 bases. Germline-derived CDR1 and CDR2 are DFQATT and SNEGSKA (reference sequence). The CDR3 is 11 residues long. As DNA, the CDR3 is TGCAGTGCCTCGACAGATTATGGCTACACCTTC. As protein: CSASTDYGYTF.

Many counts were recorded for this clonotype. The chain joins TRBV2 to TRBJ2-1, with D possibly TRBD2 on 6 matching bases. V was trimmed by 4 bases and J by 9 bases, leaving 13 bases between them. Germline-derived CDR1 and CDR2 are SNHLY and FYNNEI. CDR3 size: 13 residues. CDR3 coding DNA: TGTGCCAGCAGTGGGGTGATGGAGGGTGAGCAGTTCTTC. Its translation: CASSGVMEGEQFF.

V gene TRBV12-3 or TRBV12-4 combines with J gene TRBJ2-1; 12 bases agree with TRBD2. This CDR3 contains 15 residues. V trimming: 6 bases; J trimming: 6 bases; junction bases outside the gene matches: 6. The chain's CDR3 is CASSNLAGGPNEQFF. In nucleotides, the CDR3 is TGTGCCAGCAGCAACCTAGCGGGGGGGCCCAATGAGCAGTTCTTC.

Turning to this clonotype: A much larger clonotype is one base distant, so this may be a read error. The chain recombines TRBV27 with TRBJ1-1; D unresolved. Germline lookup yields CDR1 MNHEY and CDR2 SMNVEV (reference sequence). Between the trimmed V and J ends, which lost 5 bases and 1 base, there was a span of 11 bases. CDR3 size: 14 residues. This CDR3 is CASSPQHSNTEAFF. The CDR3 DNA follows: TGTGCCAGCAGTCCGCAGCACTCGAACACTGAAGCTTTCTTT.

This clonotype was seen at least ten times. The gene calls are TRBV20-1 and TRBJ2-5, with no clear D. CDR1 is DFQATT, CDR2 SNEGSKA, per germline (reference sequence). Trimming took off 0 bases at V and 2 bases at J, with 13 bases between the two ends. CDR3 length equals 15 residues. As DNA, the CDR3 is TGCAGTGCTAGAGATCCACAGCCCCGGCAAGAGACCCAGTACTTC. Amino acid sequence: CSARDPQPRQETQYF.

This clonotype was counted at least ten times. J is TRBJ1-5 and V is TRBV4-2; TRBD1 is a possible D gene (5 bases). Germline loops: CDR1 LGHNA, CDR2 YNFKEQ. This CDR3 is built from 16 residues. V dropped 4 bases and J dropped 0 bases, with 13 bases sitting between them. The chain's CDR3 is CASSRVRDYSNQPQHF. The CDR3 nucleotides are TGTGCCAGCAGCCGAGTTCGGGACTATAGCAATCAGCCCCAGCATTTT.

The chain has TRBV20-1 and TRBJ2-7, with D perhaps TRBD2 (6 bases). The CDR3 has 15 residues. CDR1 and CDR2 from the germline V gene are DFQATT and SNEGSKA (reference sequence). The CDR3 DNA reads as TGCAATGCCGAAGGCCGGGACGGGAGCTCCTACGAGCAGTACTTC. Amino acid sequence: CNAEGRDGSSYEQYF.